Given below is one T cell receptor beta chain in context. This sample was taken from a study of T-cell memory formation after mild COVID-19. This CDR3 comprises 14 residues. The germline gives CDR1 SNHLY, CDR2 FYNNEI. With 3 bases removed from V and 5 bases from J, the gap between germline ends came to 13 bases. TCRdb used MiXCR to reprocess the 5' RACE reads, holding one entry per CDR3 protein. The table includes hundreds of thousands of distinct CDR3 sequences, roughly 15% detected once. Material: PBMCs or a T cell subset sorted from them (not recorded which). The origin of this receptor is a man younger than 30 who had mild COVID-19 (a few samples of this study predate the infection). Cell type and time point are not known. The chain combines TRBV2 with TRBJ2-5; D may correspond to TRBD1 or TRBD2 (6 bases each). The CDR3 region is CASSDPGGLETQYF. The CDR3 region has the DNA TGTGCCAGCAGTGACCCCGGGGGCCTGGAGACCCAGTACTTC.